The rows below give T cell receptor beta chains drawn from one sample of a study of cytomegalovirus exposure and HLA in healthy donors. Clones were sequenced by immunoSEQ multiplex PCR, and TCRdb holds only the in-frame ones, with some missing. The repertoire consists of approximately 180,000 clones, with approximately 89% occurring once and the leading ten covering approximately 2.4%. Sequencing was done on a sample of PBMCs. The source of these receptors is a man between 18 and 35 years old in good health and CMV-seropositive. The CDR3 runs from the conserved cysteine through the conserved F or W. Each record gives: V gene, clone size, D gene, J gene, CDR3 protein, CDR3 DNA. A D gene is named only where the DNA matches it firmly. Expanded clones get a size class; other rows say once, few or many, or leave the size out.

v_gene: TRBV30; abundance: NA; d_gene: TRBD1; j_gene: TRBJ2-3; CDR3aa: CACDSGGMIDTQYF; CDR3nt: TGTGCCTGTGATTCAGGGGGTATGATCGATACGCAGTATTTT
v_gene: TRBV28; abundance: NA; d_gene: TRBD2; j_gene: TRBJ2-1; CDR3aa: CASSITSVGNEQFF; CDR3nt: TGTGCCAGCAGTATCACTAGCGTGGGCAATGAGCAGTTCTTC
v_gene: TRBV11-2; abundance: NA; d_gene: TRBD2; j_gene: TRBJ2-3; CDR3aa: CASSLDLGGAQYF; CDR3nt: TGTGCCAGCAGCTTAGATTTGGGGGGGGCGCAGTATTTT
v_gene: TRBV19; abundance: few; d_gene: TRBD1; j_gene: TRBJ1-4; CDR3aa: CASSMTGGREKLFF; CDR3nt: TGTGCCAGTAGTATGACAGGGGGCCGAGAAAAACTGTTTTTT
v_gene: TRBV7-3; abundance: NA; d_gene: TRBD2; j_gene: TRBJ2-5; CDR3aa: CASSLRRGETQYF; CDR3nt: TGTGCCAGCAGCTTAAGGCGGGGGGAGACCCAGTACTTC
v_gene: TRBV9; abundance: NA; d_gene: NA; j_gene: TRBJ1-6; CDR3aa: CASSVEGDSYNSPLHF; CDR3nt: TGTGCCAGCAGCGTAGAGGGGGATTCCTATAATTCACCCCTCCACTTT
v_gene: TRBV30; abundance: NA; d_gene: NA; j_gene: TRBJ1-2; CDR3aa: CAWSVQGGDGYTF; CDR3nt: TGTGCCTGGAGTGTACAAGGGGGTGATGGCTACACCTTC
v_gene: TRBV27; abundance: NA; d_gene: NA; j_gene: TRBJ1-1; CDR3aa: CATKRHQNTEAFF; CDR3nt: TGTGCCACCAAGAGGCATCAGAACACTGAAGCTTTCTTT
v_gene: TRBV2; abundance: NA; d_gene: NA; j_gene: TRBJ2-1; CDR3aa: CASSSESSYNEQFF; CDR3nt: TGTGCCAGCAGTTCCGAGAGCTCCTACAATGAGCAGTTCTTC
v_gene: TRBV5-1; abundance: NA; d_gene: TRBD2; j_gene: TRBJ2-1; CDR3aa: CASSLGGLAAYNEQFF; CDR3nt: TGCGCCAGCAGCTTGGGGGGACTAGCGGCCTACAATGAGCAGTTCTTC
v_gene: TRBV27; abundance: NA; d_gene: NA; j_gene: TRBJ2-3; CDR3aa: CAKARGHTDTQYF; CDR3nt: TGTGCCAAGGCGCGCGGACACACAGATACGCAGTATTTT
v_gene: TRBV6-5; abundance: NA; d_gene: NA; j_gene: TRBJ1-1; CDR3aa: CASWETGMNTEAFF; CDR3nt: TGTGCCAGCTGGGAAACAGGGATGAACACTGAAGCTTTCTTT
v_gene: TRBV7-2; abundance: NA; d_gene: NA; j_gene: TRBJ1-3; CDR3aa: CASTTGPSGNTIYF; CDR3nt: TGTGCCAGCACCACAGGGCCCTCTGGAAACACCATATATTTT
v_gene: TRBV18; abundance: few; d_gene: NA; j_gene: TRBJ2-7; CDR3aa: CASSPGERTYEQYF; CDR3nt: TGTGCCAGCTCACCAGGTGAGAGGACCTACGAGCAGTACTTC
v_gene: TRBV18; abundance: NA; d_gene: NA; j_gene: TRBJ2-1; CDR3aa: CASNTAGPYNEQFF; CDR3nt: TGTGCCAGCAATACGGCGGGGCCTTACAATGAGCAGTTCTTC
v_gene: TRBV4-3; abundance: NA; d_gene: TRBD2; j_gene: TRBJ2-3; CDR3aa: CASSQELAGGAWDTQYF; CDR3nt: TGCGCCAGCAGCCAGGAACTAGCGGGGGGCGCATGGGATACGCAGTATTTT
v_gene: TRBV27; abundance: NA; d_gene: NA; j_gene: TRBJ2-3; CDR3aa: CASRLWSTQYF; CDR3nt: TGTGCCAGCAGGCTCTGGAGTACGCAGTATTTT
v_gene: TRBV7-8; abundance: NA; d_gene: TRBD1; j_gene: TRBJ1-2; CDR3aa: CASSSRQGPYNYGYTF; CDR3nt: TGTGCCAGCAGCTCGCGACAGGGACCTTATAACTATGGCTACACCTTC
v_gene: TRBV27; abundance: NA; d_gene: TRBD1; j_gene: TRBJ1-6; CDR3aa: CASSGATGGGSPLHF; CDR3nt: TGTGCCAGCAGTGGGGCGACAGGGGGTGGCTCACCCCTCCACTTT
v_gene: TRBV6-6; abundance: NA; d_gene: NA; j_gene: TRBJ2-5; CDR3aa: CASRLVPGQETQYF; CDR3nt: TGTGCCAGCAGACTAGTCCCGGGGCAAGAGACCCAGTACTTC